The clone carrying this T cell receptor (beta chain) was observed many times. This sample was included in a study of low-dose radiotherapy and immunotherapy resistance in tumors. Trimming stripped 0 bases from V and 4 bases from J, with 6 bases between. This CDR3 contains 14 residues. Germline values: CDR1 LNHNV, CDR2 YYDKDF (reference sequence). The time point denotes: before trial treatment. cDNA synthesis used a TRAV/TRBV-specific primer set for both chains. With a constant-region primer and a V-primer adapter, TCRs were subjected to around 18 PCR cycles of amplification. Each CDR3 protein is one row after TCRdb ran MiXCR on the reads. The top ten hold 5% to 7% of the sample, which has roughly 76,000 distinct CDR3 sequences, about 20% seen once.

This sequence joins TRBV15 and TRBJ2-2; D remains ambiguous. The input for sequencing was PBMCs, taken before treatment. The clonotype was recovered from a male donor with prostate cancer. The CDR3 nucleotides read TGTGCCACCAGCAGAGACCCGGGCACCGGGGAGCTGTTTTTT. Translation gives CATSRDPGTGELFF. Full variable domain (missing parts from reference TRBV15 and TRBJ2-2): DAMVIQNPRYQVTQFGKPVTLSCSQTLNHNVMYWYQQKSSQAPKLLFHYYDKDFNNEADTPDNFQSRRPNTSFCFLDIRSPGLGDTAMYLCATSRDPGTGELFFGEGSRLTVL.